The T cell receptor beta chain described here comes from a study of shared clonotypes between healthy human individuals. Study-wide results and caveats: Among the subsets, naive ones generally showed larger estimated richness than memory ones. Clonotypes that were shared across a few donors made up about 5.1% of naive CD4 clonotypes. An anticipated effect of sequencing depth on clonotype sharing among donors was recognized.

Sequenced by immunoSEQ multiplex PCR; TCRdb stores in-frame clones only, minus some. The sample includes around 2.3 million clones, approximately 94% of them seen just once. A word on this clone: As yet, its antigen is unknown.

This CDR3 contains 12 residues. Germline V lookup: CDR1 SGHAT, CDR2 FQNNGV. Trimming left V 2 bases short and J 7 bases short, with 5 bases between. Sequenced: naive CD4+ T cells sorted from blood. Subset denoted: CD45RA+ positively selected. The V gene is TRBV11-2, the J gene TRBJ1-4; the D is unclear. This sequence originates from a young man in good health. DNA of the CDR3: TGTGCCAGCAGCTTAAACGCTGAAAAACTGTTTTTT. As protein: CASSLNAEKLFF.